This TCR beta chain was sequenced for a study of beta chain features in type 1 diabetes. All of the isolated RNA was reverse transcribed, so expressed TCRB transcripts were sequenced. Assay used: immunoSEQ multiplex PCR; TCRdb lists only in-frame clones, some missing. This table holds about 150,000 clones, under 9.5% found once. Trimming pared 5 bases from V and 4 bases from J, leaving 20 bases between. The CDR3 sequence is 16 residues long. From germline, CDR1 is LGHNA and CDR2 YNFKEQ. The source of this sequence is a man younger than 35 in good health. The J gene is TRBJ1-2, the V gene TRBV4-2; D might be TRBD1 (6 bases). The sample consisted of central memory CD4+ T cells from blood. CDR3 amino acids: CASSWGTRLDAYGYTF. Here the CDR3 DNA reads TGTGCCAGCAGCTGGGGGACACGCCTCGATGCCTATGGCTACACCTTC.